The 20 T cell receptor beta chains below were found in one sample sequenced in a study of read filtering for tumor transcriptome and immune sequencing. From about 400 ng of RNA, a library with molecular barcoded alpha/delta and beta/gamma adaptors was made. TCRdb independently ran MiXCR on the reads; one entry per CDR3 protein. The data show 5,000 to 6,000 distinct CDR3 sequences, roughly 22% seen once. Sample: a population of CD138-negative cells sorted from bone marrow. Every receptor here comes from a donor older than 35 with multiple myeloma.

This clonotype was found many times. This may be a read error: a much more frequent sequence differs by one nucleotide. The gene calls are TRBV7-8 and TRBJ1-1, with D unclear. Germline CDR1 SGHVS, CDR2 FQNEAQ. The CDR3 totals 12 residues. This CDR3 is CASSLGTFEAVF. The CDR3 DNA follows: TGTGCCAGCAGCTTAGGGACGTTTGAAGCTGTCTTT.

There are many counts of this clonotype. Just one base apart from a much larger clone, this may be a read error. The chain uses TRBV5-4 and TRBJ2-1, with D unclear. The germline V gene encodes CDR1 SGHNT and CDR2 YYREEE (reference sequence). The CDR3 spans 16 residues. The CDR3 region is CASSLGGWSSYNGQFF. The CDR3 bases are TGTGCCAGCAGCTTGGGTGGCTGGAGCTCCTACAATGGGCAGTTCTTC. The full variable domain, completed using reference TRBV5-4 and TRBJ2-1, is ETGVTQSPTHLIKTRGQQVTLRCSSQSGHNTVSWYQQALGQGPQFIFQYYREEENGRGNFPPRFSGLQFPNYSSELNVNALELDDSALYLCASSLGGWSSYNGQFFGPGTRLTVL.

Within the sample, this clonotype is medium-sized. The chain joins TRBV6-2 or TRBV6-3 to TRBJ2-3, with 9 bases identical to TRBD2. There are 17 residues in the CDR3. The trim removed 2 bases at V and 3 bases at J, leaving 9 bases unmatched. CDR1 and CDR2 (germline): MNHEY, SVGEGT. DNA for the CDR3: TGTGCCAGCAGTTACACCCTCGGCGGGAGGGCGACAGATACGCAGTATTTT. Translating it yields CASSYTLGGRATDTQYF.

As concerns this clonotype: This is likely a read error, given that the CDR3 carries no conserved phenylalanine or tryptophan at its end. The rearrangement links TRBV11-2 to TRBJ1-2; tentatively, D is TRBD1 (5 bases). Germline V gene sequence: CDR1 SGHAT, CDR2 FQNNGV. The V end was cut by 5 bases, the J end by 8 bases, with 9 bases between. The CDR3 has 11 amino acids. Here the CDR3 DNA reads TGTGCCAGCAGCGAGGGGCCAGGCTACACCCTC. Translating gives CASSEGPGYTL.

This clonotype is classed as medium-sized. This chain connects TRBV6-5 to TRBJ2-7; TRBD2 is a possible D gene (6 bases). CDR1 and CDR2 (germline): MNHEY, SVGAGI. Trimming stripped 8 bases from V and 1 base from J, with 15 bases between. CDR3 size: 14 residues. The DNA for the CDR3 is TGTGCCAGCTCCTTATCCGGGACTTCCTACGAGCAGTACTTC. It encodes CASSLSGTSYEQYF.

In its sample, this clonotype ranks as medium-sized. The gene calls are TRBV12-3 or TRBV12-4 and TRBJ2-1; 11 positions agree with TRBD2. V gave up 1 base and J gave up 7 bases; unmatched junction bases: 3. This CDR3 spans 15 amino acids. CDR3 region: CASSLGLAGGNEQFF. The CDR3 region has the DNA TGTGCCAGCAGTTTAGGTCTAGCGGGAGGTAATGAGCAGTTCTTC.

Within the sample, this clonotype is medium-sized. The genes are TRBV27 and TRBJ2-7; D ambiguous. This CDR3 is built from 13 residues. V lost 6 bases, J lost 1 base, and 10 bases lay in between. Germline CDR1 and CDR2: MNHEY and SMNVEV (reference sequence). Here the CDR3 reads CASRSRGSYEQYF. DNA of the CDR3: TGTGCCAGCAGATCCCGAGGTTCCTACGAGCAGTACTTC.

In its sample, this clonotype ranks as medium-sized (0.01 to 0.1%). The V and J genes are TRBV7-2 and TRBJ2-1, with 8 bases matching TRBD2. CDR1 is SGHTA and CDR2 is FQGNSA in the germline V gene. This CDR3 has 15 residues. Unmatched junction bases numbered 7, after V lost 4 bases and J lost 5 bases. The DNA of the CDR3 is TGTGCCAGCAGCTCAGGACTAGCTGGAAACAATGAGCAGTTCTTC. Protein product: CASSSGLAGNNEQFF.

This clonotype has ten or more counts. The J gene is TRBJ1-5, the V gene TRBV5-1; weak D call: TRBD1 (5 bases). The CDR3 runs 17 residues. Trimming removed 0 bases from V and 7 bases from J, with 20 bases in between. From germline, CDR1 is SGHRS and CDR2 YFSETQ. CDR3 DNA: TGCGCCAGCAGCTTGGCCGGGATCCAGGGAGGGGAGCAGCCCCAGCATTTT. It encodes CASSLAGIQGGEQPQHF.

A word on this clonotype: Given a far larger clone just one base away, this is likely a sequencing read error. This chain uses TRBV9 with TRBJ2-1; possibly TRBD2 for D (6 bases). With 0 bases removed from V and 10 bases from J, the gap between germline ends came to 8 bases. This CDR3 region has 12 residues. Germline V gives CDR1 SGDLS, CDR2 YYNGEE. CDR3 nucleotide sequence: TGTGCCAGCAGCGTAGGGGGGGACGAGCAGTTCTTC. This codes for CASSVGGDEQFF.

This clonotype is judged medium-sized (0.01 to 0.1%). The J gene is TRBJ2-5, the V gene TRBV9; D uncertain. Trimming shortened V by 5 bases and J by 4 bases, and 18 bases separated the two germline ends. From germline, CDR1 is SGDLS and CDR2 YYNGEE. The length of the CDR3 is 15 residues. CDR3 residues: CASRSGNSGGETQYF. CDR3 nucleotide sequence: TGTGCCAGCAGGTCTGGAAACTCAGGTGGAGAGACCCAGTACTTC.

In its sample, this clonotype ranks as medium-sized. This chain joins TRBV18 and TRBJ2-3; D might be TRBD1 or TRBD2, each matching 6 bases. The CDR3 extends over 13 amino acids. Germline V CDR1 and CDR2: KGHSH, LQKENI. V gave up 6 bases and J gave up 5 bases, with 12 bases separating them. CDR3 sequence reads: CASSARGRDTQYF. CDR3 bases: TGTGCCAGCTCCGCCCGGGGGCGAGATACGCAGTATTTT.

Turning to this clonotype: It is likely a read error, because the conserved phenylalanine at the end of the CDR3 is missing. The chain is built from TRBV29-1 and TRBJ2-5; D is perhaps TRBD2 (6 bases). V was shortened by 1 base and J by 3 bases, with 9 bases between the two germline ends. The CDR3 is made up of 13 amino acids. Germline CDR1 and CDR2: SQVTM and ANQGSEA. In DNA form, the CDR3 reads TGCAGCGTTGAAGGGACTACAAAAGAGACCCAGTACCCC. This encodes CSVEGTTKETQYP.

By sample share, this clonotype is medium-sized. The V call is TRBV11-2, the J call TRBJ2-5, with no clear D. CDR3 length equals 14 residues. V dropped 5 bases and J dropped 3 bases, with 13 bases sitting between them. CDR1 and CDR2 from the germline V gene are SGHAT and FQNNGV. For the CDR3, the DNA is TGTGCCAGCAGCCCTCATCGACCGGAAGAGACCCAGTACTTC. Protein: CASSPHRPEETQYF.

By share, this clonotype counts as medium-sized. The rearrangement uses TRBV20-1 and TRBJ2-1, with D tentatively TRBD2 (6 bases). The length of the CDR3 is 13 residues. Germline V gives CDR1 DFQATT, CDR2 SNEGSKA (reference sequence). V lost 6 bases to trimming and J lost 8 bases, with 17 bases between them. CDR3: CSASLGTGDEQFF. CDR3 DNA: TGCAGTGCCAGTCTGGGGACTGGGGATGAGCAGTTCTTC.

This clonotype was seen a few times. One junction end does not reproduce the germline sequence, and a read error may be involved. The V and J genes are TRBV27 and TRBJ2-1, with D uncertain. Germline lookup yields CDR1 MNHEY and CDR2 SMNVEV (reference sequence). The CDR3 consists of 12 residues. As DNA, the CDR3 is TGTGCCAGCGGTTTGGAGTACAATGAGCAGTTCTTC. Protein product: CASGLEYNEQFF.

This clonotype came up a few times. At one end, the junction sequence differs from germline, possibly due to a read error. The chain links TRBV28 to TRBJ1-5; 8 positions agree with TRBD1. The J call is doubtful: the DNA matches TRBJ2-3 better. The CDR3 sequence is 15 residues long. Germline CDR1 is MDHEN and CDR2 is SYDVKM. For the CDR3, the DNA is TGCGCTAGCAGTCTATCCGGGACAGGAATTCAGCCCCAGTATTTT. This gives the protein CASSLSGTGIQPQYF.

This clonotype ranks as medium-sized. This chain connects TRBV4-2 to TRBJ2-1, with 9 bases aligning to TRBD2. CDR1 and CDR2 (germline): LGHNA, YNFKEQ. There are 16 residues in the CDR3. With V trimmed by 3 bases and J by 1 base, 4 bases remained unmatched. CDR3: CASSHDSGRSYNEQFF. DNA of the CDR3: TGTGCCAGCAGCCACGATAGCGGGAGATCCTACAATGAGCAGTTCTTC.

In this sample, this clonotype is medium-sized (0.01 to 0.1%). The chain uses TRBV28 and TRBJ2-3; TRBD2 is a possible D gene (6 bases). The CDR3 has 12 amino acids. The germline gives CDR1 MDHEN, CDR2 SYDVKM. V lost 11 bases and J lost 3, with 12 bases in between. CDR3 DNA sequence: TGTGCCGCGGGAAGTTGGACAGATACGCAGTATTTT. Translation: CAAGSWTDTQYF.

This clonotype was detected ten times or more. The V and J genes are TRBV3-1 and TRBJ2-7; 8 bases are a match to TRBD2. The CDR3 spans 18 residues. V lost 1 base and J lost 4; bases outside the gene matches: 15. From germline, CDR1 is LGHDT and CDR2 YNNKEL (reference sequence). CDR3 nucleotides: TGTGCCAGCAGCCAAGGATCAGCGGGAGATATAAGGGGGTACGAGCAGTACTTC. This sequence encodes CASSQGSAGDIRGYEQYF.